This T cell receptor beta chain appears in the sequencing data of a study of technical replicates of blood from several donors. This clone was counted a single time. Sequenced by immunoSEQ multiplex PCR; TCRdb stores in-frame clones only, minus some. The repertoire includes 60,000 to 75,000 clones, approximately 97% of them detected once, and about 0.31% sits in the top ten. The CDR3 extends over 15 amino acids. The V and J ends lost 2 bases and 6 bases, in that order; junction bases with no gene match: 4. Germline CDR1 reads SGDLS; CDR2 reads YYNGEE. The sequence came from a human donor in good health. The rearrangement links TRBV9 to TRBJ2-1, with 11 bases that match TRBD2. The sequenced sample consisted of T cells isolated from PBMCs. CDR3: CASSVDSGRANEQFF. In nucleotides, the CDR3 is TGTGCCAGCAGCGTCGATAGCGGGAGGGCCAATGAGCAGTTCTTC.